One sample yielded the 28 T cell receptor beta chains listed below, sequenced in a study of human T cells and chemical hapten exposure. As to time point: pre-sensitization, week 0. Treatment of the sample: therapeutic diphenylcyclopropenone sensitization with weekly scalp DPC. TCRdb processed the RACE reads anew with MiXCR; each CDR3 protein has one entry. The repertoire holds tens of thousands of distinct CDR3 sequences, around an eighth seen once, with approximately 5.3% in the top ten. Sequencing was performed on whole blood, taken in connection with sensitization to the hapten diphenylcyclopropenone (DPC). Receptor source: a woman aged 25 to 39 with alopecia areata. Some clones in this sample may be carry-over from other donors' samples.

The chain carries TRBV7-8 and TRBJ2-3, with D perhaps matching TRBD2 (7 bases). The CDR3 loop spans 17 amino acids. The germline V gene has CDR1 SGHVS and CDR2 FQNEAQ. V lost 5 bases and J 3 bases, leaving 21 bases between the germline ends. The CDR3 DNA follows: TGTGCCAGCAGCCACCGATGGGCAGGGGAGGGGACAGATACGCAGTATTTT. Protein product: CASSHRWAGEGTDTQYF.

This clonotype was detected a few times. The chain is built from TRBV12-3 or TRBV12-4 and TRBJ2-7; weak D call: TRBD2 (6 bases). Trimming removed 6 bases at V and 3 bases at J, with 21 bases between. The CDR3 contains 16 residues. Here the CDR3 reads CASSQFAGRRFYEQYF. For the CDR3, the DNA is TGTGCCAGCAGCCAGTTTGCGGGGAGGAGATTCTACGAGCAGTACTTC.

This clonotype was seen repeatedly, ten times or more. The genes are TRBV9 and TRBJ2-5; D possibly corresponds to TRBD2 (6 bases). V shed 4 bases and J shed 2 bases, with 18 bases lying between them. CDR3 size: 16 residues. Germline V gene sequence: CDR1 SGDLS, CDR2 YYNGEE. The CDR3 protein is CASSRDPGLTQETQYF. The CDR3 nucleotides read TGTGCCAGCAGCAGAGACCCGGGACTCACACAAGAGACCCAGTACTTC.

The gene calls are TRBV20-1 and TRBJ2-7; the match to TRBD2 covers 15 bases. V lost 6 bases and J lost 6; bases outside the gene matches: 15. The CDR3 is 17 amino acids. Looked up from germline, CDR1 is DFQATT and CDR2 is SNEGSKA (reference sequence). The CDR3 nucleotides are TGCAGTGCAAGGACTAGCGGGAGGGCCTTGGTGATAAGCGAGCAGTACTTC. Translating it yields CSARTSGRALVISEQYF.

The rearrangement joins TRBV3-1 to TRBJ2-1, with 7 bases fitting TRBD2. V trimming: 4 bases; J trimming: 10 bases; junction bases outside the gene matches: 13. The CDR3 is 15 residues long. Germline CDR1 is LGHDT and CDR2 is YNNKEL (reference sequence). The CDR3 sequence: CASSPRWASGEEQFF. The CDR3 DNA is TGTGCCAGCAGCCCCCGTTGGGCTAGCGGAGAGGAGCAGTTCTTC.

This clonotype turned up a few times. The rearrangement joins TRBV25-1 to TRBJ2-1; 14 bases match TRBD2. Germline CDR1 and CDR2: MGHDK and SYGVNS. The CDR3 has 14 residues. Trimming took 8 bases from V and 6 from J; bases not matched to a gene: 3. This CDR3 reads CASPGTSGSNEQFF. The CDR3 DNA follows: TGTGCCAGCCCCGGGACTAGCGGGAGCAATGAGCAGTTCTTC.

The chain couples TRBV2 to TRBJ2-1; D possibly corresponds to TRBD2 (5 bases). Germline CDR1 is SNHLY and CDR2 is FYNNEI. V lost 6 bases and J lost 3, with 12 bases in between. The CDR3 sequence is 14 residues long. The DNA for the CDR3 is TGTGCCAGCAGCGGCGGGCCGGTCTACAATGAGCAGTTCTTC. This codes for CASSGGPVYNEQFF.

This clonotype has more than one count but fewer than ten. This chain uses TRBV11-2 with TRBJ2-3; D tentatively reads TRBD1 or TRBD2 (5 bases each). Germline-derived CDR1 and CDR2 are SGHAT and FQNNGV. Trimming took off 8 bases at V and 5 bases at J, with 23 bases between the two ends. The CDR3 extends over 16 amino acids. CDR3 coding DNA: TGTGCCAGCCATCATTCCGGGGCTATACTAGGAGATACGCAGTATTTT. It is translated as CASHHSGAILGDTQYF. The whole variable domain, filled in from reference TRBV11-2 and TRBJ2-3, reads EAGVAQSPRYKIIEKRQSVAFWCNPISGHATLYWYQQILGQGPKLLIQFQNNGVVDDSQLPKDRFSAERLKGVDSTLKIQPAKLEDSAVYLCASHHSGAILGDTQYFGPGTRLTVL.

This clonotype was seen repeatedly, ten times or more. This chain joins TRBV19 and TRBJ1-5; a possible D gene is TRBD1 (5 bases). The CDR3 totals 16 residues. The ends were cut back, 3 bases at V and 1 base at J, with 13 bases in the middle. Germline V gene lookup returns CDR1 LNHDA and CDR2 SQIVND (reference sequence). The CDR3 region has the DNA TGTGCCAGTAGTATTCACGGGGACGTCAGCAATCAGCCCCAGCATTTT. This translates into CASSIHGDVSNQPQHF.

This clonotype has a count of ten or more. The rearrangement joins TRBV6-2 or TRBV6-3 to TRBJ1-5; D perhaps matches TRBD1 (5 bases). Between the trimmed V and J ends, which lost 1 base and 2 bases, there was a span of 9 bases. CDR1 and CDR2 from the germline V gene are MNHEY and SVGEGT. This CDR3 region has 15 residues. As DNA, the CDR3 is TGTGCCAGCAGTTACTGGGGGAACGGCAATCAGCCCCAGCATTTT. It specifies CASSYWGNGNQPQHF.

This clonotype was seen at least ten times. The chain carries TRBV6-2 or TRBV6-3 and TRBJ2-1; D assignment may be TRBD1 or TRBD2 (5 bases each). V shed 4 bases and J shed 6 bases, with 10 bases lying between them. The CDR3 runs to 13 residues. Germline V gene lookup returns CDR1 MNHEY and CDR2 SVGEGT. The CDR3 sequence is CASSWGRSNEQFF. The CDR3 nucleotides are TGTGCCAGCAGTTGGGGACGCTCCAATGAGCAGTTCTTC.

The V call is TRBV28, the J call TRBJ2-3, with D perhaps assigned TRBD1 or TRBD2 (5 bases each). CDR3 length: 13 residues. The V end was cut by 10 bases, the J end by 5 bases, with 16 bases between. The germline V gene encodes CDR1 MDHEN and CDR2 SYDVKM. The CDR3 nucleotides are TGTGCCATCTGCCCGGGACGTGAAGATACGCAGTATTTT. Translated: CAICPGREDTQYF.

Here the CDR3 reads CASSISGSRSYEQYF. CDR3 DNA sequence: TGTGCCAGCAGTATAAGCGGGAGTAGGTCCTACGAGCAGTACTTC. The V call is TRBV28, the J call TRBJ2-7; the match to TRBD2 covers 8 bases. J was trimmed by 1 base and V by 5 bases; bases with no gene match: 7. Germline loops: CDR1 MDHEN, CDR2 SYDVKM. The CDR3 spans 15 residues.

This clonotype was seen ten or more times. The chain uses TRBV5-1 and TRBJ2-1; maybe TRBD2 (5 bases). Germline V gene lookup returns CDR1 SGHRS and CDR2 YFSETQ. This CDR3 is 14 amino acids long. Between the trimmed V and J ends, which lost 0 bases and 2 bases, there was a span of 6 bases. CDR3 sequence (DNA): TGCGCCAGCAGCTTGGGGAGGCCCTACAATGAGCAGTTCTTC. Its protein product is CASSLGRPYNEQFF. Drawing the rest from reference TRBV5-1 and TRBJ2-1, the complete variable domain is KAGVTQTPRYLIKTRGQQVTLSCSPISGHRSVSWYQQTPGQGLQFLFEYFSETQRNKGNFPGRFSGRQFSNSRSEMNVSTLELGDSALYLCASSLGRPYNEQFFGPGTRLTVL.

This chain links TRBV20-1 with TRBJ1-1; a weak D match, TRBD1 (6 bases). The germline V gene has CDR1 DFQATT and CDR2 SNEGSKA (reference sequence). The CDR3 loop spans 13 amino acids. Trimming cost V 3 bases and J 5 bases, with 13 bases left between them. The CDR3 loop reads CSARSGVETEAFF. The CDR3 DNA reads as TGCAGTGCTAGGTCAGGGGTCGAGACTGAAGCTTTCTTT.

Regarding this clonotype: This may come from a read error, since a much larger clone is one base off. The rearrangement joins TRBV15 to TRBJ2-3, with a weak D call TRBD1 (5 bases). Trimming removed 5 bases at V and 6 bases at J, with 15 bases between. CDR1 LNHNV and CDR2 YYDKDF come from the germline V gene (reference sequence). CDR3 length equals 14 residues. For the CDR3, the DNA is TGTGCCACCAGCGGCGCAGGGTGGTGGGATACGCAGTATTTT. Encoded protein: CATSGAGWWDTQYF.

In its sample, this clonotype was seen a few times. The V call is TRBV7-9, the J call TRBJ1-4; D gene unclear. This CDR3 contains 16 residues. CDR1 and CDR2 from the germline V gene are SEHNR and FQNEAQ (reference sequence). Trimming removed 4 bases from V and 5 bases from J, with 17 bases in between. The CDR3 here is CASSSASLPLNEKLFF. The CDR3 region has the DNA TGTGCCAGCAGCTCGGCGTCACTGCCGTTAAATGAAAAACTGTTTTTT.

This clonotype was picked up a small number of times. The chain has TRBV4-1 and TRBJ2-3, with D perhaps matching TRBD1 (6 bases). V lost 4 bases and J lost 6, with 17 bases in between. Germline V lookup: CDR1 MGHRA, CDR2 YSYEKL. The CDR3 covers 15 residues. The CDR3 reads CASSPGPSRGDTQYF. The CDR3 DNA follows: TGCGCCAGCAGCCCCGGACCCTCAAGGGGGGATACGCAGTATTTT.

This clonotype was seen many times. V and J are TRBV6-2 or TRBV6-3 and TRBJ2-1; D uncertain. The CDR3 is made up of 12 amino acids. Germline-derived CDR1 and CDR2 are MNHEY and SVGEGT. V lost 6 bases to trimming and J lost 5 bases, with 8 bases between them. The CDR3 spells CASSPQNNEQFF. CDR3 nucleotide sequence: TGTGCCAGCAGCCCCCAAAACAATGAGCAGTTCTTC.

The DNA of the CDR3 is TGTGCCAGCAGCCTAGGGACAGGGGCCGTTGGTAGCAATCAGCCCCAGCATTTT. Protein product: CASSLGTGAVGSNQPQHF. This chain connects TRBV5-6 to TRBJ1-5; 10 bases are shared with TRBD1. The trim removed 4 bases at V and 0 bases at J, leaving 10 bases unmatched. The CDR3 has 18 amino acids. Germline values: CDR1 SGHDT, CDR2 YYEEEE.

The V and J genes are TRBV5-5 and TRBJ2-4; TRBD1 agrees at 8 bases. This CDR3 is built from 15 residues. Unmatched junction bases numbered 12, after V lost 6 bases and J lost 7 bases. Germline V gene sequence: CDR1 SGHKS, CDR2 YYEKEE (reference sequence). The CDR3 region is CASNTRQGRANIQYF. Written as DNA, the CDR3 is TGTGCCAGCAACACCCGACAGGGGCGGGCGAACATTCAGTACTTC.

The rearrangement joins TRBV20-1 to TRBJ2-1; TRBD2 matches at 10 bases. Trimming removed 0 bases from V and 4 bases from J; junction bases left unmatched: 15. This CDR3 is 19 amino acids long. Germline loops: CDR1 DFQATT, CDR2 SNEGSKA (reference sequence). The CDR3 DNA sequence: TGCAGTGCTAGAGATCACGGGCTAGCGGGAGAACGGGTGTACAATGAGCAGTTCTTC. It encodes CSARDHGLAGERVYNEQFF.

The rearrangement links TRBV12-5 to TRBJ2-3; 7 nucleotides line up with TRBD2. The CDR3 contains 16 residues. V was clipped by 0 bases and J by 4 bases; unmatched bases: 7. Germline V CDR1 and CDR2: LGHNT, FRNRAP. The CDR3 coding sequence is TGTGCTAGTGGTTTGGTACTTGGGAGGGCCCCAGATACGCAGTATTTT. Its translation is CASGLVLGRAPDTQYF.

The rearrangement links TRBV20-1 to TRBJ1-1; 7 bases align to TRBD1. The V gene end was trimmed by 8 bases and the J gene end by 4 bases; junction bases not matched to a gene: 4. The CDR3 covers 11 residues. Germline values: CDR1 DFQATT, CDR2 SNEGSKA (reference sequence). The CDR3 nucleotides are TGCAGTCGGAAGGGGGCCACTGAAGCTTTCTTT. As protein: CSRKGATEAFF.

This clonotype was observed many times. This sequence joins TRBV11-2 and TRBJ2-1; TRBD1 agrees at 11 bases. This CDR3 has 16 residues. CDR1 is SGHAT and CDR2 is FQNNGV in the germline V gene. The V and J ends lost 6 bases and 0 bases, in that order; junction bases with no gene match: 4. CDR3 loop: CASRQGQGASYNEQFF. The CDR3 DNA reads TGTGCCAGCAGACAAGGACAGGGGGCCTCCTACAATGAGCAGTTCTTC. The full variable domain, in which reference TRBV11-2 and TRBJ2-1 provide the parts outside the CDR3, is EAGVAQSPRYKIIEKRQSVAFWCNPISGHATLYWYQQILGQGPKLLIQFQNNGVVDDSQLPKDRFSAERLKGVDSTLKIQPAKLEDSAVYLCASRQGQGASYNEQFFGPGTRLTVL.

This clonotype was picked up many times. The J gene is TRBJ2-2, the V gene TRBV19, with 8 positions matching TRBD2. CDR1 is LNHDA and CDR2 is SQIVND in the germline V gene (reference sequence). J lost 3 bases, V lost 2 bases, and 8 bases had no gene match. The CDR3 is made up of 17 amino acids. The CDR3 region has the DNA TGTGCCAGTAGTATACTCGGACTAGCCCGGGACACCGGGGAGCTGTTTTTT. This encodes CASSILGLARDTGELFF. The whole variable domain, remainder taken from reference TRBV19 and TRBJ2-2, is DGGITQSPKYLFRKEGQNVTLSCEQNLNHDAMYWYRQDPGQGLRLIYYSQIVNDFQKGDIAEGYSVSREKKESFPLTVTSAQKNPTAFYLCASSILGLARDTGELFFGEGSRLTVL.

This clonotype appeared many times. This chain joins TRBV2 and TRBJ2-7, with 12 bases that match TRBD1. Germline V gene sequence: CDR1 SNHLY, CDR2 FYNNEI. Trimming took 6 bases from V and 6 from J; bases not matched to a gene: 6. CDR3 size: 14 residues. CDR3 amino acids: CASRKGQGAREQYF. In DNA, the CDR3 is TGTGCCAGCAGGAAGGGACAGGGGGCGCGCGAGCAGTACTTC.

In its sample, this clonotype ranks as medium-sized. The V and J genes are TRBV7-3 and TRBJ2-2, with D possibly matching TRBD1 (6 bases). Per germline, CDR1 SGHTA and CDR2 FQGTGA. V lost 0 bases, J lost 4 bases, and 15 bases lay in between. CDR3 length: 17 amino acids. The CDR3 bases are TGTGCCAGCAGCTTAACCGTCAGCAGGGGATCCACCGGGGAGCTGTTTTTT. Its translation is CASSLTVSRGSTGELFF.